These 9 T cell receptor beta chains were all obtained from the same sample, sequenced in a study of CD8 T cell repertoires and HIV-1 epitope variants. Some clones are missing from TCRdb's copy, which holds only in-frame ones; the method was immunoSEQ multiplex PCR. The data show fewer than 6,500 clones, 55% to 70% seen once. These receptors lack a known antigen. Sequenced: cultured CD8+ T cells derived from PBMCs. Receptor source: a male donor with HIV.

The chain combines TRBV6-5 with TRBJ2-1; the D is unclear. Germline V gene sequence: CDR1 MNHEY, CDR2 SVGAGI. The CDR3 covers 14 residues. Trimming pared 0 bases from V and 8 bases from J, leaving 11 bases between. CDR3 bases: TGTGCCAGCAGTTACTCGAGACCGAGCGATGAGCAGTTCTTC. This encodes CASSYSRPSDEQFF.

The V gene is TRBV28, the J gene TRBJ1-4, with D possibly being TRBD1 (6 bases). Germline assignment: CDR1 MDHEN and CDR2 SYDVKM. The CDR3 runs 16 residues. Between the trimmed V and J ends, which lost 3 bases and 1 base, there was a span of 12 bases. The DNA for the CDR3 is TGTGCCAGCAGTTTCTCTCGAGGGGGAACTAATGAAAAACTGTTTTTT. Translated, it gives CASSFSRGGTNEKLFF. Looking up the rest from reference TRBV28 and TRBJ1-4 gives the full variable domain: DVKVTQSSRYLVKRTGEKVFLECVQDMDHENMFWYRQDPGLGLRLIYFSYDVKMKEKGDIPEGYSVSREKKERFSLILESASTNQTSMYLCASSFSRGGTNEKLFFGSGTQLSVL.

V and J are TRBV6-1 and TRBJ1-1; no clear D gene. Germline lookup yields CDR1 MNHNS and CDR2 SASEGT. CDR3 length: 11 amino acids. Trimming took 6 bases from V and 1 from J, leaving 3 bases between them. CDR3 residues: CASSRNTEAFF. CDR3 bases: TGTGCCAGCAGCAGGAACACTGAAGCTTTCTTT.

The rearrangement uses TRBV21-1 and TRBJ1-1. TRBV21-1 constitutes a pseudogene. This CDR3 spans 11 amino acids. For the CDR3, the DNA is TGTGCCAGCAGTAGAGGCACTGAAGCTTTCTTT. Its translation is CASSRGTEAFF.

The chain has TRBV19 and TRBJ2-3; D assignment may be TRBD1 or TRBD2 (5 bases each). Germline loops: CDR1 LNHDA, CDR2 SQIVND (reference sequence). Trimming cost V 3 bases and J 6 bases, with 16 bases left between them. The CDR3 runs to 15 residues. CDR3 amino acids: CASSIGPAEGDTQYF. DNA of the CDR3: TGTGCCAGTAGTATCGGACCTGCCGAGGGGGATACGCAGTATTTT.

The V gene is TRBV9, the J gene TRBJ1-2, with D unclear. Trimming removed 4 bases at V and 2 bases at J, with 9 bases between. The CDR3 length is 13 residues. Germline CDR1 reads SGDLS; CDR2 reads YYNGEE. Written as DNA, the CDR3 is TGTGCCAGCAGCCCCTGGGAGAACTATGGCTACACCTTC. This sequence encodes CASSPWENYGYTF.

This clone came up a few times. V and J are TRBV6-5 and TRBJ1-1; D is undetermined. Looked up from germline, CDR1 is MNHEY and CDR2 is SVGAGI. CDR3 size: 11 residues. The V end lost 6 bases, the J end lost 1 base, and 3 bases lay between the germline ends. The DNA for the CDR3 is TGTGCCAGCAGCAGGAACACTGAAGCTTTCTTT. It is translated as CASSRNTEAFF.

J is TRBJ1-4 and V is TRBV6-6; D is undetermined. The V and J ends lost 0 bases and 8 bases respectively, with 1 base between them. The CDR3 is made up of 11 amino acids. Germline CDR1 reads MNHNY; CDR2 reads SVGAGI (reference sequence). The CDR3 spells CASSYSEKLFF. In nucleotides, the CDR3 is TGTGCCAGCAGTTACTCAGAAAAACTGTTTTTT.

The chain carries TRBV11-3 and TRBJ2-1; TRBD2 agrees at 7 bases. CDR1 and CDR2 (germline): SGHNT, YENEEA. CDR3 length: 16 residues. With V trimmed by 6 bases and J by 7 bases, 15 bases remained unmatched. The CDR3 is CASSSSSGAGENEQFF. CDR3 nucleotide sequence: TGTGCCAGCAGTTCCTCGAGCGGGGCGGGTGAGAATGAGCAGTTCTTC. The full variable domain, in which reference TRBV11-3 and TRBJ2-1 provide the parts outside the CDR3, is EAGVVQSPRYKIIEKKQPVAFWCNPISGHNTLYWYLQNLGQGPELLIRYENEEAVDDSQLPKDRFSAERLKGVDSTLKIQPAELGDSAVYLCASSSSSGAGENEQFFGPGTRLTVL.